This TCR beta chain was identified during a study of OX40 agonist ivuxolimab in advanced cancers. Study in general: Aged roughly 23 to 90 with a mean of 60 years, they were 75% to 85% male.

V lost 8 bases to trimming and J lost 6 bases, with 7 bases between them. CDR3 length equals 11 residues. CDR1 and CDR2 from the germline V gene are SGHAT and FQNNGV. Study-wide results and caveats: Certain nonresponding patients likewise had low normalized T-cell clonal expansion. The study found that CD8+ T cells averaged more expanded clones than CD4+.

Here immunoSEQ multiplex PCR was the method, and the copy in TCRdb shows in-frame clones only, minus some. This table has around 100,000 clones, 85% to 90% appearing once. Of note for this clone: What it recognizes is unknown.

The receptor comes from an adult with an advanced solid tumor such as melanoma, head and neck, liver or kidney cancer. The chain recombines TRBV11-2 with TRBJ2-2; D ambiguous. Sample: CD4+ or CD8+ T cells sorted from blood, taken in a trial of the OX40 agonist ivuxolimab. CDR3 protein: CASSYSGELFF. The DNA of the CDR3 is TGTGCCAGCTCCTACTCCGGGGAGCTGTTTTTT.